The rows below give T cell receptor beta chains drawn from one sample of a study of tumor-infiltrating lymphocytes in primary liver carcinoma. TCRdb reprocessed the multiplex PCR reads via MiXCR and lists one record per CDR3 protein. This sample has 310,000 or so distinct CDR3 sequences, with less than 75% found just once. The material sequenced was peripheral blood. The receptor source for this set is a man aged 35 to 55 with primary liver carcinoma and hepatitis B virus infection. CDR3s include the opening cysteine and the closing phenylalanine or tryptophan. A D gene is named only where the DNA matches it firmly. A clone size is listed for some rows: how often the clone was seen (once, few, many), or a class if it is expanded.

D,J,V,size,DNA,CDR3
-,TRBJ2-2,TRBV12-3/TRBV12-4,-,TGTGCGAGCACTTGGGATGGGATAGTCCGTACCGGGGAGCTGTTTTTT,CASTWDGIVRTGELFF
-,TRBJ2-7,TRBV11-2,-,TGTGCCAGCAGCTTTGCGTGGGGCGAGCAGTATTTC,CASSFAWGEQYF
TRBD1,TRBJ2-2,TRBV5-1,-,TGCGCCAGCAGCTTGGAGACAGGGCTACCGATCGGGGAGCTGTTTTTT,CASSLETGLPIGELFF
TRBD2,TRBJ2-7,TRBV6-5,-,TGTGTCAGCGGCTCCGGGACTAGCGGGAGAGGGCAGTACTTC,CVSGSGTSGRGQYF
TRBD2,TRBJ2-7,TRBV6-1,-,TGTGCCAGCAGTCACCAACACGGCGGACGGGGGGACGAGCAGTACTTC,CASSHQHGGRGDEQYF
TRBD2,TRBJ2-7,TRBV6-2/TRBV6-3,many,TGTGCCAGCAGCCAGCGGGAGGAGGATTACGAGCAGTACTTC,CASSQREEDYEQYF
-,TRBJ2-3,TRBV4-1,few,TGCGCCAGCAGCCAAGGGGGCTGGTCCGATACGCAGTATTTT,CASSQGGWSDTQYF
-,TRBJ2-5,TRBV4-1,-,TGCGCCAGCAGTCAACTAGTGCTCGGCTTCCAAGAGACCCAGTACTTC,CASSQLVLGFQETQYF
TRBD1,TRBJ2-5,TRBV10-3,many,TGTGCCATCAGTGAGTCGAGGGTTATGGCAGGACAGGCATTCCAAGAGACCCAGTACTTC,CAISESRVMAGQAFQETQYF
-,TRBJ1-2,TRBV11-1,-,TGTGCCAGCAACCCAACGGACACCCACTATGGCTACACCTTC,CASNPTDTHYGYTF
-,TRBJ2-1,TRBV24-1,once,TGTGCCACCAGTGACTCCCGGAGGAGTCCTTACAATGAGCAGCTCTTC,CATSDSRRSPYNEQLF
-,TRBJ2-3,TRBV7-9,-,TGTGCCAGCAGCTTATACGGAACCACAGATACGCAGTATTTT,CASSLYGTTDTQYF
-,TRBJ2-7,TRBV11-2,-,TGTGCCAGCAGCCCTTTGGTCGCAGGGTATCACGAGCAGTACTTC,CASSPLVAGYHEQYF
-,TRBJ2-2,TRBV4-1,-,TGCGCCAGCAGCCCCATCATCAACACCGGGGAGCTGTTTTTT,CASSPIINTGELFF
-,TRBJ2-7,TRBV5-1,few,TGCGCCAGCAGCTTGTTGCCGGGCTACGAGCAGTACTTC,CASSLLPGYEQYF
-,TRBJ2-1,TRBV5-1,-,TGCGCCACCCAGGCGCTAGCGAGCAGTGAGCAGTTCTTC,CATQALASSEQFF
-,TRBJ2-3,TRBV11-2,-,TGTGCCAGCAGCATCAGAGATAGGCAGTATTTT,CASSIRDRQYF
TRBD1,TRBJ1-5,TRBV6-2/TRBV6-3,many,TGTGCCAGCAGTTACTCCAACAGGGGCGGCCTGAGCAATCAGCCCCAGCATTTT,CASSYSNRGGLSNQPQHF
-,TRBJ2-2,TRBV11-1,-,TGTGCCAGCCGCCCCCCTGGCGCGGGCCTGAACACCGGGGAGCTATTTTTT,CASRPPGAGLNTGELFF
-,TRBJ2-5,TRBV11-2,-,TGTGCTAGCAGCTCAGAACAGCAAGAGACCCAGTACTTC,CASSSEQQETQYF
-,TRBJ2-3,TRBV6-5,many,TGTGCCAGCAGTTACTGGGGGGCTGATACGCAGTATTTT,CASSYWGADTQYF
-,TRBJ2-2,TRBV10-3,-,TGTGCCATCAGTGAGTTCGGACAGCTCAATACCGGGGAGCTGTTTTTT,CAISEFGQLNTGELFF
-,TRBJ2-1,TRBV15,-,TGTGCCACCGCAAGTGGGGACCCTCCCTACAATGAGCAGTTCTTC,CATASGDPPYNEQFF
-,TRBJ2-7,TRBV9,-,TGTGGCAGCAGCGTAGCGACCGGCAGTCCCTACGAGCAGTACTTC,CGSSVATGSPYEQYF
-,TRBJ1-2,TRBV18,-,TGTGCCAGCTCACCAACCGACTATGGCAACACCTTC,CASSPTDYGNTF
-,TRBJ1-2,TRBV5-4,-,TGTGCCAGCAGCTTGGCCGGGGTTTCTAACTATGGCTACACCTTC,CASSLAGVSNYGYTF
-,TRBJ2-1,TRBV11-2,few,TGTGCCAGCAGCCATGGAGGGGTAGGGCAGTTCTTC,CASSHGGVGQFF
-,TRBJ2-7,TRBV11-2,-,TGCGCCAGCAGCTCCTTACATTACGAGAAGTACTTC,CASSSLHYEKYF